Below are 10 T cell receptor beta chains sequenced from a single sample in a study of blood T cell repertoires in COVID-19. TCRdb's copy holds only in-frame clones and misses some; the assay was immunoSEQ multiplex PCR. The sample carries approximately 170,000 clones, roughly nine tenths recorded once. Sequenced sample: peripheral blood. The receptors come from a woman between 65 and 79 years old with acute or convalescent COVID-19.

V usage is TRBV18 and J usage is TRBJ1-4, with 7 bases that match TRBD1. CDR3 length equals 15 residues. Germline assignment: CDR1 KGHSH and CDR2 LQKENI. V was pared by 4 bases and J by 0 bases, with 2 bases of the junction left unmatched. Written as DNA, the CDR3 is TGTGCCAGCTCACGGACAGGTGCAACTAATGAAAAACTGTTTTTT. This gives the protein CASSRTGATNEKLFF.

The CDR3: CASSDRGESYGYTF. The CDR3 coding sequence is TGTGCCAGCTCAGACCGGGGGGAGTCTTATGGCTACACCTTC. V gene TRBV18 combines with J gene TRBJ1-2; possibly TRBD1 for D (5 bases). Between the trimmed V and J ends, which lost 5 bases and 5 bases, there was a span of 15 bases. CDR1 is KGHSH and CDR2 is LQKENI in the germline V gene. The CDR3 runs to 14 residues. Based on the CDR3 plus reference TRBV18 and TRBJ1-2, the full variable domain is NAGVMQNPRHLVRRRGQEARLRCSPMKGHSHVYWYRQLPEEGLKFMVYLQKENIIDESGMPKERFSAEFPKEGPSILRIQQVVRGDSAAYFCASSDRGESYGYTFGSGTRLTVV.

Here the CDR3 reads CASSLVARGQNNEQFF. The CDR3 nucleotides are TGTGCCAGCAGCTTAGTCGCCAGGGGCCAAAACAATGAGCAGTTCTTC. V gene TRBV11-2 combines with J gene TRBJ2-1, with D perhaps matching TRBD1 (6 bases). V lost 1 base and J lost 5, with 15 bases in between. The CDR3 spans 16 residues. Germline CDR1 is SGHAT and CDR2 is FQNNGV.

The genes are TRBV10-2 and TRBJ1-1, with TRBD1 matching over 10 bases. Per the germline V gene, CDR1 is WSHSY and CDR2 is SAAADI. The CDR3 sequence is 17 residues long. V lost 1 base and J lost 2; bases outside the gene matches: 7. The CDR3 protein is CASSELMRTGGNTEAFF. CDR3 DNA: TGCGCCAGCAGTGAGTTAATGCGGACAGGGGGAAACACTGAAGCTTTCTTT.

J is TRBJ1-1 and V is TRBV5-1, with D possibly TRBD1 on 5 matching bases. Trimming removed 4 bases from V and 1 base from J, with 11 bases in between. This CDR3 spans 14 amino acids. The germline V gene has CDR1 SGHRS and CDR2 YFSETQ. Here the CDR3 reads CASSVQVANTEAFF. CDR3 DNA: TGCGCCAGCAGCGTACAGGTTGCGAACACTGAAGCTTTCTTT.

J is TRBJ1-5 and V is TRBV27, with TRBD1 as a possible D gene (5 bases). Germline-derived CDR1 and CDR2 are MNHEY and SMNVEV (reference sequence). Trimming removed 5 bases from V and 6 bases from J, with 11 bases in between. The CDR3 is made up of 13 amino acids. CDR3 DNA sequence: TGTGCCAGCAGTGGGCAGGGAGGTCAGCCCCAGCATTTT. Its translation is CASSGQGGQPQHF.

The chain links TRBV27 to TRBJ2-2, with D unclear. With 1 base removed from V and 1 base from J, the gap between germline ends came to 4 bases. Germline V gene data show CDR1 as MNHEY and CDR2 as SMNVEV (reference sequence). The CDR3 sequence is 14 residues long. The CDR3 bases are TGTGCCAGCAGTTTATGGCTGAACACCGGGGAGCTGTTTTTT. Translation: CASSLWLNTGELFF.

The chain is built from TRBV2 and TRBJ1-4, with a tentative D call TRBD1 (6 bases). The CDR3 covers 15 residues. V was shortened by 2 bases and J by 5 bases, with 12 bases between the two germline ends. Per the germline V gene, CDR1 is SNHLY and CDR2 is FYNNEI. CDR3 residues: CASSELGAPNEKLFF. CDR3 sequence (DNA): TGTGCCAGCAGTGAACTGGGGGCGCCGAATGAAAAACTGTTTTTT.

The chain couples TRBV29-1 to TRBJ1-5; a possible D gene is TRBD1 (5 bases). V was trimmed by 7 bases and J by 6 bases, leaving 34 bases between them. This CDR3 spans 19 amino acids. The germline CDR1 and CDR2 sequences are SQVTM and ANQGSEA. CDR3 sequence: CSAKCDRPRRPVPSQPQHF. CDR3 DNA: TGCAGCGCCAAATGTGACAGACCACGTCGTCCGGTGCCAAGTCAGCCCCAGCATTTT.

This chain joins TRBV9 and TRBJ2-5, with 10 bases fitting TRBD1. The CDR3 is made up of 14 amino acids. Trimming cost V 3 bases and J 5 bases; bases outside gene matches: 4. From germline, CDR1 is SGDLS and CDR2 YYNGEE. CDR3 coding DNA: TGTGCCAGCAGCGCCGGACAGGGGGGTGAGACCCAGTACTTC. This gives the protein CASSAGQGGETQYF.